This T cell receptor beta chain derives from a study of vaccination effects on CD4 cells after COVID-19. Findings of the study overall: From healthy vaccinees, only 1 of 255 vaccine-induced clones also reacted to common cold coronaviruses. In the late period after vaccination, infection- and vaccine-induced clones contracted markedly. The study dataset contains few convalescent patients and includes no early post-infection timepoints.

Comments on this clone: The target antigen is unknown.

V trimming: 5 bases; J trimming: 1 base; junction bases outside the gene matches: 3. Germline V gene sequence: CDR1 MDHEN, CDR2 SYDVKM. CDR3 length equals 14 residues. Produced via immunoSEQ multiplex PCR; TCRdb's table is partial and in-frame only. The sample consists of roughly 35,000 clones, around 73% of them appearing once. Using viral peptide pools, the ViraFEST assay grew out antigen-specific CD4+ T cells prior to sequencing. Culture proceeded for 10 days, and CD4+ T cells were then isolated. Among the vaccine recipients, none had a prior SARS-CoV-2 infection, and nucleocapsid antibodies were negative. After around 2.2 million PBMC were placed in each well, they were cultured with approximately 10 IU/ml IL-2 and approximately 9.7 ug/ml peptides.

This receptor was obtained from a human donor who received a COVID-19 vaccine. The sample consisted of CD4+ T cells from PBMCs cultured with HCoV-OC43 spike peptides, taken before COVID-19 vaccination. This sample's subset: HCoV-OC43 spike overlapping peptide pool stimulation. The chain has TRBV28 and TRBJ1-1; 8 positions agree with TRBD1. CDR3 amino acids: CASSPGGQNTEAFF. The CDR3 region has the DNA TGTGCCAGCAGTCCAGGGGGCCAGAACACTGAAGCTTTCTTT.